The entry below describes one T cell receptor beta chain. Its matching antigen is unknown. Primers: 60 Vbeta forward and 13 Jbeta reverse. Method: immunoSEQ multiplex PCR; TCRdb's copy keeps in-frame clones and lacks some. The sample features about 48,000 clones, with about 6% in its top ten. The data belong to a study of cytomegalovirus exposure and HLA in healthy donors. General study findings and limits: Confirmation in vitro established that a few CMV-associated chains were specific for CMV antigens. Several V segments, TRBV6-2 and TRBV6-3 among them, could not be told apart and were dropped. Researchers catalogued under 200 TCR beta chains as cytomegalovirus-associated. Cytomegalovirus status was reportedly diagnosed by the classifier with high specificity and sensitivity.

Germline assignment: CDR1 SGHTS and CDR2 YDEGEE. Trimming cost V 5 bases and J 2 bases, with 15 bases left between them. The CDR3 has 15 residues. The sequence came from a male donor in good health and CMV-seropositive. The source material was PBMCs. This chain joins TRBV5-8 and TRBJ2-3; maybe TRBD2 (6 bases). The CDR3 region has the DNA TGTGCCAGCAGGAGGCGGGGCCTTACCACAGATACGCAGTATTTT. Its protein product is CASRRRGLTTDTQYF.